This T cell receptor beta chain was obtained from a study of T cells in localized non-small cell lung cancer. This CDR3 has 16 residues. Germline CDR1 and CDR2: KGHSH and LQKENI. V shed 0 bases and J shed 1 base, with 11 bases lying between them. With respect to this clone: The antigen is not known.

General observations from the study: Turning up in adjacent lung were a median around 60 of the top 100 tumor clones. Investigators sequenced only a single tumor region, leaving heterogeneity possible.

Only in-frame clones appear in the TCRdb table, and some are missing; sequencing was by immunoSEQ multiplex PCR. The data show 2,700 or so clones, with less than 30% seen just once and 12% to 15% held by the top ten. This sample comprised lung tumor tissue, obtained before any cancer treatment. This TCR came from a woman aged 40 to 75 with stage III lung adenocarcinoma. V gene TRBV18 combines with J gene TRBJ2-3, with a weak D call TRBD1 (5 bases). The CDR3 sequence is CASSPPVGRGTDTQYF. The CDR3 coding sequence is TGTGCCAGCTCACCACCGGTTGGCAGGGGCACAGATACGCAGTATTTT. The entire variable domain, with the rest obtained from reference TRBV18 and TRBJ2-3, is as follows: NAGVMQNPRHLVRRRGQEARLRCSPMKGHSHVYWYRQLPEEGLKFMVYLQKENIIDESGMPKERFSAEFPKEGPSILRIQQVVRGDSAAYFCASSPPVGRGTDTQYFGPGTRLTVL.